Following are 11 T cell receptor beta chains from one sample sequenced in a study of blood T cells in healthy people across ages. Then a second PCR, running roughly 6 to 12 cycles, was carried out with a sample-barcoded 5' primer and a J-beta primer mix. TCRdb reanalysed the 5' RACE reads using MiXCR and keeps one entry per CDR3 protein. This sample yields almost 800,000 distinct CDR3 sequences, of which 58% are seen a single time; 20% to 25% belongs to the top ten. Sequenced sample: blood. These receptors were collected from a man under 40 in good health.

This rearrangement joins TRBV5-1 to TRBJ2-3; no reliable D call. V shed 1 base and J shed 0 bases, with 12 bases lying between them. Per the germline V gene, CDR1 is SGHRS and CDR2 is YFSETQ. The length of the CDR3 is 16 residues. The CDR3 DNA follows: TGCGCCAGCAGCTTGCTTCCTTCTTCTAGCACAGATACGCAGTATTTT. Its protein is CASSLLPSSSTDTQYF.

This clonotype was recorded a few times. The CDR3 spells CASSLSFQGEQYF. CDR3 DNA sequence: TGTGCCAGCAGCTTATCCTTCCAGGGCGAGCAGTACTTC. The J gene is TRBJ2-4, the V gene TRBV7-2; weak D call: TRBD1 (5 bases). The tail of the sequence fits TRBJ2-7 better, so the J call may be wrong. CDR3 size: 13 residues. The germline V gene encodes CDR1 SGHTA and CDR2 FQGNSA.

This clonotype appeared a few times. The chain is built from TRBV7-8 and TRBJ2-1; 7 positions agree with TRBD1. Looked up from germline, CDR1 is SGHVS and CDR2 is FQNEAQ. The CDR3 runs 15 residues. Trimming at V came to 4 bases and at J to 9 bases, leaving 12 bases not matched to a gene. CDR3 in amino acids: CASSYGQAIRVEQFF. The CDR3 nucleotides read TGTGCCAGCAGCTACGGACAGGCGATCCGGGTTGAGCAGTTCTTC.

This rearrangement joins TRBV6-5 to TRBJ2-6, with unresolved D. CDR3 length: 14 residues. The germline V gene encodes CDR1 MNHEY and CDR2 SVGAGI. Trimming removed 2 bases from V and 4 bases from J, with 6 bases in between. CDR3 protein: CASSYGPGANVLTF. Written as DNA, the CDR3 is TGTGCCAGCAGTTACGGCCCGGGGGCCAACGTCCTGACTTTC.

V is TRBV12-3 or TRBV12-4 and J is TRBJ2-7; 9 bases align to TRBD1. Trimming took 4 bases from V and 0 from J; bases not matched to a gene: 4. The CDR3 runs to 15 residues. Here the CDR3 reads CASSWLGQGSYEQYF. CDR3 in DNA: TGTGCCAGCAGTTGGTTGGGACAGGGCTCCTACGAGCAGTACTTC.

The chain recombines TRBV20-1 with TRBJ1-4; D is undetermined. There are 11 residues in the CDR3. Germline assignment: CDR1 DFQATT and CDR2 SNEGSKA (reference sequence). V lost 5 bases and J 6 bases, leaving 7 bases between the germline ends. CDR3 nucleotide sequence: TGCAGTGCTCCGAACTATGAAAAACTGTTTTTT. Translating gives CSAPNYEKLFF.

The J gene is TRBJ2-1, the V gene TRBV6-5; TRBD2 matches at 8 bases. Unmatched junction bases numbered 12, after V lost 0 bases and J lost 8 bases. The CDR3 extends over 17 amino acids. Germline V gives CDR1 MNHEY, CDR2 SVGAGI. In nucleotides, the CDR3 is TGTGCCAGCAGTTACTCGATCATCGGGGGGGCTAGTTATGAGCAGTTCTTC. This sequence encodes CASSYSIIGGASYEQFF.

The chain links TRBV12-3 or TRBV12-4 to TRBJ2-1; a possible D gene is TRBD2 (5 bases). The CDR3 consists of 12 residues. Trimming pared 5 bases from V and 7 bases from J, leaving 9 bases between. As DNA, the CDR3 is TGTGCCAGCAGTATCGCGGGTAATGAGCAGTTCTTC. Translating gives CASSIAGNEQFF.

The chain joins TRBV12-3 or TRBV12-4 to TRBJ2-1; D call uncertain. The CDR3 runs to 14 residues. V lost 4 bases and J 6 bases, leaving 13 bases between the germline ends. CDR3 sequence (DNA): TGTGCCAGCAGTTCCCCGGAAGATGGCAATGAGCAGTTCTTC. It codes for CASSSPEDGNEQFF.

The V call is TRBV25-1, the J call TRBJ2-4; unclear D gene. CDR3 size: 14 residues. Per germline, CDR1 MGHDK and CDR2 SYGVNS. Trimming removed 5 bases at V and 0 bases at J, with 8 bases between. Written as DNA, the CDR3 is TGTGCCAGCAGTCATCCGGGAGCCAAAAACATTCAGTACTTC. It encodes CASSHPGAKNIQYF.

This clonotype appeared a few times. The chain recombines TRBV27 with TRBJ2-1; D is undetermined. This CDR3 is 12 amino acids long. V was cut by 5 bases and J by 5 bases, with 7 bases left in between. Germline V gives CDR1 MNHEY, CDR2 SMNVEV (reference sequence). The DNA of the CDR3 is TGTGCCAGCAGTCTAGGTCACAATGAGCAGTTCTTC. Residues: CASSLGHNEQFF.